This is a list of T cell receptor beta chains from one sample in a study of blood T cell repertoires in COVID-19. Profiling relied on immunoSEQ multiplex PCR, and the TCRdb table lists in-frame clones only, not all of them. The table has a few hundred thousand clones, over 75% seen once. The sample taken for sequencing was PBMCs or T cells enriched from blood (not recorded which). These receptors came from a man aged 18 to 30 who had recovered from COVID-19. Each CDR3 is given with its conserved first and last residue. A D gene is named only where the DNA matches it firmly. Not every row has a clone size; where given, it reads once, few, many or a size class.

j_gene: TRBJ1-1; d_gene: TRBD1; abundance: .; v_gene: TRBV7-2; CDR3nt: TGTGCCAGCAGCTACCGAGGAAGGGGGCGCTGGGACACTGAAGCTTTCTTT; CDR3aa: CASSYRGRGRWDTEAFF
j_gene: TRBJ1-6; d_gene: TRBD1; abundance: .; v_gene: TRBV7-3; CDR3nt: TGTGCCAGCAGCCCAGGACAGGGAAGTTCACCCCTCCACTTT; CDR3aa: CASSPGQGSSPLHF
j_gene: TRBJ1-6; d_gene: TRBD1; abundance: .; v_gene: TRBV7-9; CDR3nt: TGTGCCAGCAGACGGACAGGGGAGGGGTCACCCCTCCACTTT; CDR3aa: CASRRTGEGSPLHF
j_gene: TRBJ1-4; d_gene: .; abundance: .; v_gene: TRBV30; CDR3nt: TGTGCCTGGAGTGTGGGACATAATGAAAAACTGTTTTTT; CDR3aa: CAWSVGHNEKLFF
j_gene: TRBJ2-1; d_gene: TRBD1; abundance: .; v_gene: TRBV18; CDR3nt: TGTGCCAGCTCACCAGTCGCAGGACAGGGTTTGGCCAATGAGCAGTTCTTC; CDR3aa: CASSPVAGQGLANEQFF
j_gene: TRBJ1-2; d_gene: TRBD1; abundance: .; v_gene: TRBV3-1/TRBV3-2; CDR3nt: TGTGCCAGCAGCCAGCGCCGGGACAGCTACTATGGCTACACCTTC; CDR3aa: CASSQRRDSYYGYTF
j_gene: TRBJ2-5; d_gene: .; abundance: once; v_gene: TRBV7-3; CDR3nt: TGTGCCAGCAGCCTGGACTACCAAGAGACCCAGTACTTC; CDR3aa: CASSLDYQETQYF
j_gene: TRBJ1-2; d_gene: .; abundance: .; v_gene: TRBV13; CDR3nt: TGTGCCAGCAGCTTAGGGTCCTCTAACTATGGCTACACCTTC; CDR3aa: CASSLGSSNYGYTF
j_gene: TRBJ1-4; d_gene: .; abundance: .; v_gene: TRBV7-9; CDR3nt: TGTGCCAGCAGACCATCGGGGGAGGGTAATGAAAAACTGTTTTTT; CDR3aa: CASRPSGEGNEKLFF
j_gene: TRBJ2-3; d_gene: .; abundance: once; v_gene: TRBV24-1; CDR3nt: TGTGCCACCAGTGTAGGGGGAGGCACAGATACGCAGTATTTT; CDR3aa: CATSVGGGTDTQYF
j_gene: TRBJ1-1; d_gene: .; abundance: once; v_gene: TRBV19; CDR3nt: TGTGCCAGTACCAAACAGGGAGGGTTGAGAACTGAAGCTTTCTTT; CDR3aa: CASTKQGGLRTEAFF
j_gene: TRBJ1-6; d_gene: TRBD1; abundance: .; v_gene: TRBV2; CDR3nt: TGTGCCAGCAGGACAGGGGCGTCCTCACCCCTCCACTTT; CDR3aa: CASRTGASSPLHF
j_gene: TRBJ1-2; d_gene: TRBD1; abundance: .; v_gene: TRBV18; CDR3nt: TGTGCCAGCTCTGCGGACAGGGGGAACTATGGCTACACCTTC; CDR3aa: CASSADRGNYGYTF
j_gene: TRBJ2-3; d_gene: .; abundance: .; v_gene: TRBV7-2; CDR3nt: TGTGCCAGCAGCTTAGTCGTCACAGATACGCAGTATTTT; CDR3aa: CASSLVVTDTQYF
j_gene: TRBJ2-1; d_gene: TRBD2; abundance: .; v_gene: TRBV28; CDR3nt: TGTGCCAGCAGTGGCTATAGCGGGAAGGCGGCGCAGTTCTTC; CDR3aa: CASSGYSGKAAQFF
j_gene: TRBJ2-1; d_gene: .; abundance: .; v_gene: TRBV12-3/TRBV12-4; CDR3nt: TGTGCCAGCAGTCAGGGTGTCAATGAGCAGTTCTTC; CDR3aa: CASSQGVNEQFF
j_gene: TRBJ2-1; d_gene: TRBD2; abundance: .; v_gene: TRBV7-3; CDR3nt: TGTGCCAGCAGCCCGAGGACTAGATCTGAGCAGTTCTTC; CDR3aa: CASSPRTRSEQFF
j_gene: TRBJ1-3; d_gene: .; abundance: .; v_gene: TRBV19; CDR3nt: TGTGCCAGTAGTGCGACTCGAGCTGGAAACACCATATATTTT; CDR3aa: CASSATRAGNTIYF